These 24 T cell receptor beta chains were sequenced from one sample in a study of T cell clonality in common variable immunodeficiency. The table came from immunoSEQ multiplex PCR; TCRdb's copy has only in-frame clones and leaves some out. The sample was found to contain approximately 50,000 clones, and every one recurs. Sequencing was performed on peripheral blood mononuclear cells. Receptor source: a person aged 18 to 69 in good health.

The sample holds many counts of this clone. The CDR3 end falls 3 residues outside the read, so it is completed with the germline J gene. The chain links TRBV5-6 to TRBJ2-3; D is unresolved. The V gene's germline CDR1 is SGHDT and CDR2 YYEEEE. V lost 2 bases to trimming and J lost 6 bases, with 10 bases between them. The CDR3 spans 13 residues. The CDR3 here is CASSFTAGDTQYF. The CDR3 DNA, read in part, is TGTGCCAGCAGCTTTACGGCCGGGGATACG.

This clone was recorded many times. Coverage ceases 3 residues before the CDR3 finishes, and the germline J gene fills in the end. The chain recombines TRBV19 with TRBJ1-1; weak D call: TRBD1 (5 bases). The CDR3 spans 15 residues. CDR1 LNHDA and CDR2 SQIVND come from the germline V gene (reference sequence). The V and J ends lost 5 bases and 0 bases respectively, with 13 bases between them. CDR3 amino acids: CASSRPTGMNTEAFF. The CDR3 bases that were read are TGTGCCAGTAGTCGTCCCACAGGCATGAACACTGAA.

This clone has at least ten counts. One junction end disagrees with the germline gene, perhaps due to a read error. From the germline J gene comes the end of the CDR3, since the read stops 3 residues before it. V is TRBV2 and J is TRBJ2-3; the D gene could be TRBD1 or TRBD2 (5 bases each). Germline V gene lookup returns CDR1 SNHLY and CDR2 FYNNEI. The CDR3 totals 14 residues. CDR3 loop: CASSEGRGADTQYF. The part of the CDR3 DNA that was read is TGTGCCAGCAGCGAAGGTAGAGGGGCAGATACG.

With regard to this clone: The CDR3 is cut off 3 residues early in the read; its end comes from the germline J gene. The chain combines TRBV7-9 with TRBJ2-4; D uncertain. The germline V gene has CDR1 SEHNR and CDR2 FQNEAQ (reference sequence). The CDR3 loop spans 13 amino acids. The covered CDR3 bases are TGTGCCAGCAGCCAAGCAGTTAACTATGGT. As protein: CASSQAVNYG. From start to end, the CDR3 is CASSQAVNYGQYF.

There are many counts of this clone. The read is 3 residues too short to cover the CDR3 end, so that end is filled in from the germline J gene. The rearrangement links TRBV7-2 to TRBJ1-2, with TRBD1 as a possible D gene (5 bases). V was trimmed by 4 bases and J by 4 bases, leaving 13 bases between them. CDR3 length: 14 amino acids. The germline gives CDR1 SGHTA, CDR2 FQGNSA. CDR3 sequence: CASSSQGGSYGYTF. The sequenced CDR3 bases are TGTGCCAGCAGCTCCCAGGGAGGGAGCTATGGC.

This clone appeared many times. The observed sequence ends 3 residues before the CDR3 terminus, with the missing tail filled in from the germline J gene. The gene calls are TRBV28 and TRBJ2-1, with 11 bases that match TRBD2. Germline V CDR1 and CDR2: MDHEN, SYDVKM. This CDR3 is built from 17 residues. The V gene end was trimmed by 4 bases and the J gene end by 4 bases; junction bases not matched to a gene: 9. The CDR3 protein is CASSSPTLAGEYNEQFF. The part of the CDR3 DNA that was read is TGTGCCAGCAGTTCCCCGACACTAGCGGGGGAGTACAATGAG.

This clone was observed many times. Read coverage stops 3 residues before the CDR3 terminus; the germline J gene supplies the remainder. This chain joins TRBV12-3 or TRBV12-4 and TRBJ2-7; perhaps TRBD2 as D (6 bases). The CDR3 totals 15 residues. Between the trimmed V and J ends, which lost 3 bases and 2 bases, there was a span of 14 bases. The CDR3 region is CASSLGDAGTYEQYF. The CDR3 bases that were read are TGTGCCAGCAGTTTGGGGGATGCGGGGACCTACGAG.

This clone was recorded many times. The read gets to within 3 residues of the CDR3 end, and the germline J gene fills in the rest. J is TRBJ1-2 and V is TRBV12-3 or TRBV12-4, with TRBD1 matching 10 bases. The CDR3 runs to 17 residues. The junction had 14 bases not matched to a gene; V was cut back by 6 bases and J by 4 bases. The sequenced part of the CDR3 DNA is TGTGCCAGCAGCCGGGACAGGGGATTCCAGGGCCGCTATGGC. It specifies CASSRDRGFQGRYG. The CDR3 in its entirety is CASSRDRGFQGRYGYTF.

Points on this clone: Sequencing ends 3 residues short of the CDR3 end; the germline J gene provides the rest. The V gene is TRBV19, the J gene TRBJ2-4; D perhaps matches TRBD1 (6 bases). Germline V gene data show CDR1 as LNHDA and CDR2 as SQIVND (reference sequence). The CDR3 has 14 amino acids. Partial CDR3 DNA: TGTGCCAGTAGTCCATCAGGGGCAGTCTATGGT. Translated, it gives CASSPSGAVYG. The entire CDR3 protein reads CASSPSGAVYGQYF. Combining the CDR3 with reference TRBV19 and TRBJ2-4 gives the whole variable domain DGGITQSPKYLFRKEGQNVTLSCEQNLNHDAMYWYRQDPGQGLRLIYYSQIVNDFQKGDIAEGYSVSREKKESFPLTVTSAQKNPTAFYLCASSPSGAVYGQYFGAGTRLSVL.

At least ten counts were recorded for this clone. The CDR3 end lies 3 residues beyond the end of the read and is filled in from the germline J gene. The V gene is TRBV5-1, the J gene TRBJ2-6; TRBD1 is a possible D gene (5 bases). Germline lookup yields CDR1 SGHRS and CDR2 YFSETQ. The V gene lost 1 base and the J gene lost 4 bases, with 21 bases spanning the gap. The CDR3 covers 19 residues. The covered CDR3 bases are TGCGCCAGCAGCTTGATGGAAAGGGGATCGCCCCGGGGGGCCAACGTC. Amino acids: CASSLMERGSPRGANV. The full CDR3 protein reads CASSLMERGSPRGANVLTF.

This clone has at least ten counts. The sequence runs out 3 residues before the end of the CDR3; the remainder is reconstructed from the germline J gene. This chain connects TRBV12-3 or TRBV12-4 to TRBJ2-3; 11 bases fit TRBD2. The CDR3 is made up of 15 amino acids. The V and J ends lost 6 bases and 8 bases, in that order; junction bases with no gene match: 10. Here the CDR3 reads CASSPFRLAGFTQYF. Partial CDR3 DNA: TGTGCCAGCAGCCCTTTCCGACTAGCGGGGTTTACG.

There are many counts of this clone. The CDR3 spells CASTPAGRTANTEAFF. The covered CDR3 bases are TGTGCCAGTACCCCCGCGGGTCGGACAGCGAACACTGAA. The rearrangement links TRBV19 to TRBJ1-1, with a weak D call TRBD1 (6 bases). The read terminates 3 residues before the CDR3 end, so the remaining end is supplied by the germline J gene. V lost 7 bases, J lost 1 base, and 19 bases lay in between. The CDR3 is 16 amino acids. Per germline, CDR1 LNHDA and CDR2 SQIVND (reference sequence).

In its sample, this clone was seen many times. Read sequence stops 3 residues before the CDR3 end, and the germline J gene provides the missing end. This chain links TRBV20-1 with TRBJ2-5, with D maybe TRBD2 (6 bases). Germline CDR1 is DFQATT and CDR2 is SNEGSKA (reference sequence). CDR3 size: 13 residues. V was trimmed by 5 bases and J by 5 bases, leaving 15 bases between them. This chain's CDR3 is CSARASGRETQYF. The sequenced part of the CDR3 DNA is TGCAGTGCTCGGGCCAGCGGGCGTGAGACC.

The sample holds many counts of this clone. Sequencing ends 3 residues short of the CDR3 end; the germline J gene provides the rest. The chain is built from TRBV4-1 and TRBJ2-1, with 7 bases aligning to TRBD2. The germline V gene encodes CDR1 MGHRA and CDR2 YSYEKL. The CDR3 loop spans 15 amino acids. The V gene end was trimmed by 0 bases and the J gene end by 8 bases; junction bases not matched to a gene: 7. The CDR3 reads CASSQDGRLADEQFF. The sequenced CDR3 bases are TGCGCCAGCAGCCAAGATGGGAGACTAGCAGATGAG.

This clone was recorded a few times. The read comes to an end 3 residues before the CDR3 does, leaving the germline J gene to fill in the end. This sequence joins TRBV7-2 and TRBJ2-3; a weak D match, TRBD1 (5 bases). Germline V gene sequence: CDR1 SGHTA, CDR2 FQGNSA. The CDR3 consists of 15 residues. The CDR3 bases that were read are TGTGCCAGCAGCCGTGACAGTAATAGCAATCAGCCG. It encodes CASSRDSNSNQP. The CDR3 reads in full as CASSRDSNSNQPQYF.

This clone has ten or more counts. CDR3 bases read: TGTGCCAGCAGCTTAGGAACATCTGAA. This gives the protein CASSLGTSE. The whole CDR3 protein is CASSLGTSEAFF. This rearrangement joins TRBV11-3 to TRBJ1-1; D is unresolved. The read halts 3 residues ahead of the CDR3 end, with the missing end drawn from the germline J gene. The CDR3 sequence is 12 residues long. Trimming pared 1 base from V and 6 bases from J, leaving 6 bases between. CDR1 SGHNT and CDR2 YENEEA come from the germline V gene. The full variable domain, its missing parts supplied by reference TRBV11-3 and TRBJ1-1, is EAGVVQSPRYKIIEKKQPVAFWCNPISGHNTLYWYLQNLGQGPELLIRYENEEAVDDSQLPKDRFSAERLKGVDSTLKIQPAELGDSAVYLCASSLGTSEAFFGQGTRLTVV.

This clone was detected many times. This specimen includes other DNA sequences encoding the same CDR3. The CDR3 spells CASSLGTGNSPLHF. The part of the CDR3 DNA that was read is TGCGCCAGCAGCTTGGGGACAGGTAATTCACCC. The J gene is TRBJ1-6, the V gene TRBV5-1; TRBD1 aligns across 7 bases. The read finishes 3 residues shy of the CDR3 end, and the germline J gene is used to complete it. Unmatched junction bases numbered 0, after V lost 0 bases and J lost 6 bases. CDR3 length: 14 residues. CDR1 is SGHRS, CDR2 YFSETQ, per germline.

The table lists this clone with many counts. The read comes to an end 3 residues before the CDR3 does, leaving the germline J gene to fill in the end. This chain links TRBV5-1 with TRBJ2-2; 9 bases line up with TRBD2. Trimming took 2 bases from V and 1 from J; bases not matched to a gene: 6. CDR1 is SGHRS, CDR2 YFSETQ, per germline. The CDR3 is made up of 17 amino acids. The CDR3 DNA, read in part, is TGCGCCAGCAGCTTCCTAGCGGGGCCGATGAACACCGGGGAG. Its translation: CASSFLAGPMNTGE. In full, the CDR3 reads CASSFLAGPMNTGELFF.

This clone was detected ten times or more. The read is 3 residues too short to cover the CDR3 end, so that end is filled in from the germline J gene. This chain connects TRBV20-1 to TRBJ1-1, with TRBD1 matching 7 bases. V was pared by 3 bases and J by 1 base, with 2 bases of the junction left unmatched. The germline gives CDR1 DFQATT, CDR2 SNEGSKA (reference sequence). This CDR3 spans 13 amino acids. The chain's CDR3 is CSARRDRNTEAFF. Partial CDR3 DNA: TGCAGTGCTAGGAGGGACAGGAACACTGAA.

There are many counts of this clone. The read terminates 3 residues ahead of where the CDR3 ends, so the germline J gene completes it. The chain employs TRBV7-8 and TRBJ2-5; 8 bases match TRBD2. The CDR3 covers 15 residues. J was trimmed by 5 bases and V by 5 bases; bases with no gene match: 10. Per germline, CDR1 SGHVS and CDR2 FQNEAQ. The sequenced CDR3 bases are TGTGCCAGCAGCCCGGGTGTCGGGAGGGGTGAGACC. The encoded protein is CASSPGVGRGET. The whole CDR3 region reads CASSPGVGRGETQYF.

Ten or more counts support this clone. The read terminates 3 residues before the CDR3 end, so the remaining end is supplied by the germline J gene. The chain recombines TRBV7-9 with TRBJ1-3; D gene unclear. Per the germline V gene, CDR1 is SEHNR and CDR2 is FQNEAQ (reference sequence). This CDR3 spans 15 amino acids. V was trimmed by 0 bases and J by 0 bases, leaving 6 bases between them. The CDR3 loop reads CASSLARGSGNTIYF. CDR3 DNA, as far as it was read: TGTGCCAGCAGCTTAGCCCGGGGCTCTGGAAACACC.

This clone was seen at least ten times. The CDR3 end falls 3 residues outside the read, so it is completed with the germline J gene. V gene TRBV19 combines with J gene TRBJ2-7, with D hard to call. The V end was cut by 7 bases, the J end by 0 bases, with 10 bases between. The CDR3 extends over 13 amino acids. Per germline, CDR1 LNHDA and CDR2 SQIVND (reference sequence). The CDR3 bases that were read are TGTGCCAGTAACGGCGGATACTCCTACGAG. This encodes CASNGGYSYE. The complete CDR3 reads CASNGGYSYEQYF. The whole variable domain, remainder taken from reference TRBV19 and TRBJ2-7, is DGGITQSPKYLFRKEGQNVTLSCEQNLNHDAMYWYRQDPGQGLRLIYYSQIVNDFQKGDIAEGYSVSREKKESFPLTVTSAQKNPTAFYLCASNGGYSYEQYFGPGTRLTVT.

The table lists this clone with a few counts. The CDR3 end falls 3 residues outside the read, so it is completed with the germline J gene. The chain employs TRBV7-9 and TRBJ1-2, with TRBD1 matching 7 bases. CDR3 length equals 14 residues. Germline CDR1 and CDR2: SEHNR and FQNEAQ (reference sequence). CDR3 region: CASSGQDGYNDYTF. CDR3 bases read: TGTGCCAGCAGCGGACAGGACGGGTACAATGAC.

For this clone: The read comes to an end 3 residues before the CDR3 does, leaving the germline J gene to fill in the end. V is TRBV18 and J is TRBJ1-2; the D gene is possibly TRBD1 (5 bases). Germline CDR1 reads KGHSH; CDR2 reads LQKENI. CDR3 length: 13 residues. CDR3 amino acids: CASSTGTSNDYTF. The part of the CDR3 DNA that was read is TGTGCCAGCTCAACCGGGACTAGCAATGAC.